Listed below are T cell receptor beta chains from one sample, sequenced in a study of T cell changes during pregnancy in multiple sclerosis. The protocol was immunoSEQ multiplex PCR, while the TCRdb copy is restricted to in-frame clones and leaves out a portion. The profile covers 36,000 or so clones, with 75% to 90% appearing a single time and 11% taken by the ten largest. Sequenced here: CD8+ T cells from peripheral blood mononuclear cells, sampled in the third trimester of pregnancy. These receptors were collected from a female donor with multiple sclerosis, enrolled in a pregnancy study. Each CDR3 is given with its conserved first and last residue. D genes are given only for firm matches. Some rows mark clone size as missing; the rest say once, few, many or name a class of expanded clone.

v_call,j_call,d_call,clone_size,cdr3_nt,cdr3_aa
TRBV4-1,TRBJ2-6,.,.,TGCGCCAGCAGCCAAGAAGGAGGCCTCCTGACTGGGGCCAACGTCCTGACTTTC,CASSQEGGLLTGANVLTF
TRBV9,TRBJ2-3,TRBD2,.,TGTGCCAGCAGCTTCCGCGGGACTAGCGGGCTCACAGATACGCAGTATTTT,CASSFRGTSGLTDTQYF
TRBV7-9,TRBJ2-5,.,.,TGTGCCAGCAGCTTATTGGCCTTCCAAGAGACCCAGTACTTC,CASSLLAFQETQYF
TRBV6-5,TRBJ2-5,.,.,TGTGCCAGCAGTTACTCTGGGGGCGAGACCCAGTACTTC,CASSYSGGETQYF
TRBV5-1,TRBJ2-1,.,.,TGCGCCAGCAGCTTGGTCCCTACCGCCACCTACAATGAGCAGTTCTTC,CASSLVPTATYNEQFF
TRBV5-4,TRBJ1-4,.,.,TGTGCCAGCAGCTTCCAAGAGGGCGAACTGTTTTTT,CASSFQEGELFF
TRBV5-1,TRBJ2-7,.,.,TGCGCCAGCAGCTTGGGTGGGACATTTCCCTCCTACGAGCAGTACTTC,CASSLGGTFPSYEQYF
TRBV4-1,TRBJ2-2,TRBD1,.,TGCGCCAGCAGCCTATCCACAGGGGGACCGGACGGGGAGCTGTTTTTT,CASSLSTGGPDGELFF
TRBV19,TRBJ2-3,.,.,TGTGCCAGCAGACCCAACCATGCGGGATTGGTGGATACGCAGTATTTT,CASRPNHAGLVDTQYF
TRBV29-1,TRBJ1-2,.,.,TGCAGCGTTGATGGGTATGGGAGTGTACTAACTAACTATGGCTACACCTTC,CSVDGYGSVLTNYGYTF
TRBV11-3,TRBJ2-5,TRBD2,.,TGTGCCAGCAGCCCCGGTGGAGCGGGGGGATGGGCGGAGACCCAGTACTTC,CASSPGGAGGWAETQYF
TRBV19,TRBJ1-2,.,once,TGTGCCAGTAGTCCCGCCGGCCATTCGGGTGGCTACACCTTC,CASSPAGHSGGYTF
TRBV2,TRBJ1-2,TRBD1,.,TGTGCCAGGACAGGGTCATATGGCTACACCTTC,CARTGSYGYTF
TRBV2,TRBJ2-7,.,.,TGTGCCAGCAGTGAACTGCAAGGGAGCGAGCAGTACTTC,CASSELQGSEQYF
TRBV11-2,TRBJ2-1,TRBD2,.,TGTGCCAGCAGCCCCGGGACTAGCGCTTACAATGAGCAGTTCTTC,CASSPGTSAYNEQFF
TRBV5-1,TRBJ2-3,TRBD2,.,TGCGCCAGCAGTGAGGGAGGGGCAGATACGCAGTATTTT,CASSEGGADTQYF
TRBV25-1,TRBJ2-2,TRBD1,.,TGTGCCAGCAGTGAGGGGACAGGGGATACCGGGGAGCTGTTTTTT,CASSEGTGDTGELFF
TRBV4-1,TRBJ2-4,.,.,TGCGCCAGCAGCCAAGATCTAGGAGGGGTAGCCAAAAACATTCAGTACTTC,CASSQDLGGVAKNIQYF
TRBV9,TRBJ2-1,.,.,TGTGCCAGCAGCGTTATCGGCAGGGCAAGCGACAATGAGCAGTTCTTC,CASSVIGRASDNEQFF
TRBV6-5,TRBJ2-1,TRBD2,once,TGTGCCAGCAGTTATCGACTAGCGGCGTACAATGAGCAGTTCTTC,CASSYRLAAYNEQFF
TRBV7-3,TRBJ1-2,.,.,TGTGCCAGCAGCTTAACTCCCGCCAGGGAAAGCTACACCTTC,CASSLTPARESYTF
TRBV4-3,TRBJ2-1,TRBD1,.,TGCGCCAGCAGCCAAGGGACAGGGGGAAATGAGCAGTTCTTC,CASSQGTGGNEQFF
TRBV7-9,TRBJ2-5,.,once,TGTGCCAGCAGCTCCTCCCAAGAGACCCAGTACTTC,CASSSSQETQYF
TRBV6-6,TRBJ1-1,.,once,TGTGCCAGCAGTTACAGCTTCGGAGTGGATGAAGCTTTCTTT,CASSYSFGVDEAFF
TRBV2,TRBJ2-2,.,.,TGTGCCATCCCTAATGTGGGGCAGGTCACCGGGGAGCTGTTTTTT,CAIPNVGQVTGELFF
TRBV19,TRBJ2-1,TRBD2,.,TGTGCCAGTAGTGTTGGGGGGGTCGTTGAGCAGTTCTTC,CASSVGGVVEQFF
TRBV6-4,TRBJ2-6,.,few,TGTGCCAGCAGTGAAGATACAGGGTCGGGGGCCAACGTCCTGACTTTC,CASSEDTGSGANVLTF
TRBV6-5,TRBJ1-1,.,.,TGTGCCAGCAGTTCTCCGCCCGAGTGGGGGCAAAATGAAGCTTTCTTT,CASSSPPEWGQNEAFF
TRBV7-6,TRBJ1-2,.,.,TGTGCCAGCAGCTTAGAGGCAGGGTTTGGCTACACCTTC,CASSLEAGFGYTF
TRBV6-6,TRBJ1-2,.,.,TGTGCCAGCAGTCGGACAGATACTAACTATGGCTACACCTTC,CASSRTDTNYGYTF
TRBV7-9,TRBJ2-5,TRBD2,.,TGTGCCAGCAGCCCGGGACTAGCGGGGGGGGATCAAGAGACCCAGTACTTC,CASSPGLAGGDQETQYF
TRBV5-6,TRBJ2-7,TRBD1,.,TGTGCCAGCACCCCGGGACAGGGGAGCTACGAGCAGTACTTC,CASTPGQGSYEQYF
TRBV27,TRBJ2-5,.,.,TGTGCCAGCAGCCACCAAGCAGGGGGGTGGGAGACCCAGTACTTC,CASSHQAGGWETQYF
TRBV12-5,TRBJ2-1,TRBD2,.,TGTGCTAGTGGCCTAGCGGGGGGGCCCCACAATGAGCAGTTCTTC,CASGLAGGPHNEQFF
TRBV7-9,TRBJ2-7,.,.,TGTGCCAGCAGCCATCCAAATTCCTACGAGCAGTACTTC,CASSHPNSYEQYF
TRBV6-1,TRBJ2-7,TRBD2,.,TGTGCCAGCTCGGCGGGAGCTCTCGAGCAGTACTTC,CASSAGALEQYF
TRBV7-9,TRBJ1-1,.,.,TGTGCCAGCAGCTTAGCGCTGAGAACTGAAGCTTTCTTT,CASSLALRTEAFF
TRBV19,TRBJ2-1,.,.,TGTGCCAGTAGTACCCCCCGGGGTTCCAGCGGACGCTACAATGAGCAGTTCTTC,CASSTPRGSSGRYNEQFF
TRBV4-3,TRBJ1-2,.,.,TGCGCCAGCAGCCAAACGACGTCTTACGGCTTAAACGGACTCTATGGCTACACCTTC,CASSQTTSYGLNGLYGYTF
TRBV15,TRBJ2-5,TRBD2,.,TGTGCCACCAGCAGACGTTGGTCTAGCGGGAGTGCAGAGACCCAGTACTTC,CATSRRWSSGSAETQYF
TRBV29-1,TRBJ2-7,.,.,TGCAGCGTTGAAGTAGCAGACTACGAGCAGTACTTC,CSVEVADYEQYF
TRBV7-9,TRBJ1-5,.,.,TGTGCCAGCAGCGGTTGGTCGTCGGACAGACAAGATATGCAGCCCCAGCATTTT,CASSGWSSDRQDMQPQHF
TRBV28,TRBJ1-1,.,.,TGTGCCAGCGGGGGCGTAGGAGACAGGAACACTGAAGCTTTCTTT,CASGGVGDRNTEAFF
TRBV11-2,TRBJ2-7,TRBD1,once,TGTGCCAGCAGCTTCGGACAGGGAGACGAGCAGTACTTC,CASSFGQGDEQYF
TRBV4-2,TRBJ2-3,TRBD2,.,TGTGCCAGCACAGGGGGCGCTAGCGGGGGGGCAGATACGCAGTATTTT,CASTGGASGGADTQYF
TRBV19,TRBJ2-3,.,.,TGTGCCAGTAGTCGGTGGACACAGAAGGAGGATACGCAGTATTTT,CASSRWTQKEDTQYF
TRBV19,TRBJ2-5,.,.,TGTGCCAGTAGTACTGAGCAACGGACCCAGTACTTC,CASSTEQRTQYF
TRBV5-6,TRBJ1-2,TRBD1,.,TGTGCCAGCAGCCCCCCGGGACAGGGGTATGGCTACACCTTC,CASSPPGQGYGYTF
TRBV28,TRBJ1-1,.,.,TGTGCCAGCAGCGGGGGAGGGTACATGAACACTGAAGCTTTCTTT,CASSGGGYMNTEAFF
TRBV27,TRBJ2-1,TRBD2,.,TGTGCCAGCAGTTCCTGGCTAGCGGGGAACAATGAGCAGTTCTTC,CASSSWLAGNNEQFF
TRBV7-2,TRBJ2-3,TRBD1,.,TGTGCCAGCAGCTTAGCGGGGACAGTCTGGACAGATACGCAGTATTTT,CASSLAGTVWTDTQYF
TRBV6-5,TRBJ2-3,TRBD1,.,TGTGCCAGCAGTATCCTGGACAGGGCCACAGATACGCAGTATTTT,CASSILDRATDTQYF
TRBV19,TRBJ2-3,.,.,TGTGCCAGTAGTATTAACCATAACAGGGTAGTCACAGATACGCAGTATTTT,CASSINHNRVVTDTQYF
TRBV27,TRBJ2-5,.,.,TGTGCCAGCAGTCAACGGTGGGGGGGCGCAGAGACCCAGTACTTC,CASSQRWGGAETQYF